This TCR beta chain emerged from a study of T cell responses to AZD1222 COVID-19 vaccine. The CDR3 runs 16 residues. Germline assignment: CDR1 SGHTA and CDR2 FQGTGA. Trimming took 5 bases from V and 4 from J; bases not matched to a gene: 7. Sequencing was performed with immunoSEQ multiplex PCR; in TCRdb, only in-frame clones are kept and a portion is missing. The sample gives more than 90,000 clones, about 88% of which show up once; 12% to 15% is in the top ten. This specimen consisted of peripheral blood, obtained 28 days after the second AZD1222 dose. This TCR was sampled from an adult who received the AZD1222 COVID-19 vaccine. V is TRBV7-3 and J is TRBJ2-2; 10 bases line up with TRBD1. Here the CDR3 DNA reads TGTGCCAGCAGCCCCGGACAGGGGGGGATCACCGGGGAGCTGTTTTTT. Residues: CASSPGQGGITGELFF.